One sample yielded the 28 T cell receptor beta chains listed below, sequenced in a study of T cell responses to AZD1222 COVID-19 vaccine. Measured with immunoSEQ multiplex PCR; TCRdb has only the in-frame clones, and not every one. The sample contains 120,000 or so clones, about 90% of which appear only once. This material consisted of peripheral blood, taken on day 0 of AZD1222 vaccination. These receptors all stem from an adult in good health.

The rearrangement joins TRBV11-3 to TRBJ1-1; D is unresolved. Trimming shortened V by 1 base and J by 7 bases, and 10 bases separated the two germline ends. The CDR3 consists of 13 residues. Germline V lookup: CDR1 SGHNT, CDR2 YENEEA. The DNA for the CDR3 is TGTGCCAGCAGCTTAGCGGGGAGTCTTGAAGCTTTCTTT. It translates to CASSLAGSLEAFF.

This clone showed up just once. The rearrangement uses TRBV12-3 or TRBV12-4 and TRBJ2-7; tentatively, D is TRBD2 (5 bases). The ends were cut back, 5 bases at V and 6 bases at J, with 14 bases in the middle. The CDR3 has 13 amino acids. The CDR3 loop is CASSHPNSGEQYF. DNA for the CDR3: TGTGCCAGCAGTCACCCAAACAGCGGCGAGCAGTACTTC.

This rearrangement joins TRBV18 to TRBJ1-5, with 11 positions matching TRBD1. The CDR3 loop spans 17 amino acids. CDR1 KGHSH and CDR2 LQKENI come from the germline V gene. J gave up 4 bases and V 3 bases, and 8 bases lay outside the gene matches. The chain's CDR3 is CASSPPGQGGKNQPQHF. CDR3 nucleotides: TGTGCCAGCTCACCTCCGGGACAGGGGGGTAAGAATCAGCCCCAGCATTTT.

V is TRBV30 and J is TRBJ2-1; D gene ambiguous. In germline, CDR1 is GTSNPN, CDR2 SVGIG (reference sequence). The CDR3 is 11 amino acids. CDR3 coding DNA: TGTGGGATGACATCCTACAATGAGCAGTTCTTC. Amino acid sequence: CGMTSYNEQFF. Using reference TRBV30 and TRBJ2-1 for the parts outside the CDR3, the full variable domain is SQTIHQWPATLVQPVGSPLSLECTVEGTSNPNLYWYRQAAGRGLQLLFYSVGIGQISSEVPQNLSASRPQDRQFILSSKKLLLSDSGFYLCGMTSYNEQFFGPGTRLTVL.

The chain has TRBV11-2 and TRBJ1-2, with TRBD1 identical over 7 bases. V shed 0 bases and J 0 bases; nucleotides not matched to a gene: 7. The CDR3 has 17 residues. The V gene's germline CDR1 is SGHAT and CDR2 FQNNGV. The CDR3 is CASSLDRVQGANYGYTF. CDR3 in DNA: TGTGCCAGCAGCTTAGACCGCGTGCAGGGGGCTAACTATGGCTACACCTTC.

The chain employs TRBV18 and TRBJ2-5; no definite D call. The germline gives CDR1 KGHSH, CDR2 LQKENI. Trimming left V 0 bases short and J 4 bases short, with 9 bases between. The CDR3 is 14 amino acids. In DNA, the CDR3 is TGTGCCAGCTCACCACCTTTCCGAGGAGAGACCCAGTACTTC. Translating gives CASSPPFRGETQYF.

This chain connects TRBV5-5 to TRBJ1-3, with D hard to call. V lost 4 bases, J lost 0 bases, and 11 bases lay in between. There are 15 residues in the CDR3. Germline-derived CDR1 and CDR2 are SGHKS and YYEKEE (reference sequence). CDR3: CASSAWGYSGNTIYF. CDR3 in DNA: TGTGCCAGCAGCGCGTGGGGATACTCTGGAAACACCATATATTTT.

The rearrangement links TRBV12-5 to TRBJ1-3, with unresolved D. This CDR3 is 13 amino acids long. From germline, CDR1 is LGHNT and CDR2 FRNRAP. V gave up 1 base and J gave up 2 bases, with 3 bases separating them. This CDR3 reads CASGLGTGNTIYF. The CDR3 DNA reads TGTGCTAGTGGTTTGGGAACTGGAAACACCATATATTTT.

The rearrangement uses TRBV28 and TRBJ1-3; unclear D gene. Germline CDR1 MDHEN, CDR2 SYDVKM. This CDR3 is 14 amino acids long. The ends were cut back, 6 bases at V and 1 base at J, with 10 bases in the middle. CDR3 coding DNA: TGTGCCAGCAGCCCCTTCAGATCTGGAAACACCATATATTTT. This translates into CASSPFRSGNTIYF.

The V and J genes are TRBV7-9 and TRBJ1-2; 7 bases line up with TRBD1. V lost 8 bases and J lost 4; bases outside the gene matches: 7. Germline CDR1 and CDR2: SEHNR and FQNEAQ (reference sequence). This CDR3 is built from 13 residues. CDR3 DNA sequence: TGTGCCAGCGCCCGGGACAGCTTCTATGGCTACACCTTC. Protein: CASARDSFYGYTF. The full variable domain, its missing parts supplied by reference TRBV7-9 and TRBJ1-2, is DTGVSQNPRHKITKRGQNVTFRCDPISEHNRLYWYRQTLGQGPEFLTYFQNEAQLEKSRLLSDRFSAERPKGSFSTLEIQRTEQGDSAMYLCASARDSFYGYTFGSGTRLTVV.

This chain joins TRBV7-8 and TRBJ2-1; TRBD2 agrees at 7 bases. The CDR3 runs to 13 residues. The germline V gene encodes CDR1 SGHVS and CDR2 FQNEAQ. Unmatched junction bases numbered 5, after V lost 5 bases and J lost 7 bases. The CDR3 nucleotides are TGTGCCAGCAGCCGACTAGCAGAGAATGAGCAGTTCTTC. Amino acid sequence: CASSRLAENEQFF. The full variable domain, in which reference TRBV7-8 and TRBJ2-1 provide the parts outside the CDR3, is GAGVSQSPRYKVAKRGQDVALRCDPISGHVSLFWYQQALGQGPEFLTYFQNEAQLDKSGLPSDRFFAERPEGSVSTLKIQRTQQEDSAVYLCASSRLAENEQFFGPGTRLTVL.

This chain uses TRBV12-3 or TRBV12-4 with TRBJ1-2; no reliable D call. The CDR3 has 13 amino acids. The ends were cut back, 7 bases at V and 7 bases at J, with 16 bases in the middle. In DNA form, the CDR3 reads TGTGCCAGCAATAAGGACGGGTTCGGTGGCTACACCTTC. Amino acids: CASNKDGFGGYTF.

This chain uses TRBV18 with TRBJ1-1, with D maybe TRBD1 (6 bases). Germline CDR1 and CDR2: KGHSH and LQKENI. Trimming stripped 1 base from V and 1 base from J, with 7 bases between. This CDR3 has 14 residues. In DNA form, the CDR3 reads TGTGCCAGCTCACCACAGGGGGAGAACACTGAAGCTTTCTTT. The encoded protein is CASSPQGENTEAFF.

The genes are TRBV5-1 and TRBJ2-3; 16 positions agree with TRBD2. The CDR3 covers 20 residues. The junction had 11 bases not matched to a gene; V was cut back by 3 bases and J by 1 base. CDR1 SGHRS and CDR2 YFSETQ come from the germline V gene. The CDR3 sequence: CASSSVLGLAGGLRTDTQYF. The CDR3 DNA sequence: TGCGCCAGCAGCTCAGTTCTGGGACTAGCGGGAGGGCTACGCACAGATACGCAGTATTTT. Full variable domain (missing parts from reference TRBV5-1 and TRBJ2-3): KAGVTQTPRYLIKTRGQQVTLSCSPISGHRSVSWYQQTPGQGLQFLFEYFSETQRNKGNFPGRFSGRQFSNSRSEMNVSTLELGDSALYLCASSSVLGLAGGLRTDTQYFGPGTRLTVL.

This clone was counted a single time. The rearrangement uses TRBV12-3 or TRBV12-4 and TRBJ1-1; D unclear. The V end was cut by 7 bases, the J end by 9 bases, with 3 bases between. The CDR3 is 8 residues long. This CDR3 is CASNKAFF. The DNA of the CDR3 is TGTGCCAGCAATAAAGCTTTCTTT.

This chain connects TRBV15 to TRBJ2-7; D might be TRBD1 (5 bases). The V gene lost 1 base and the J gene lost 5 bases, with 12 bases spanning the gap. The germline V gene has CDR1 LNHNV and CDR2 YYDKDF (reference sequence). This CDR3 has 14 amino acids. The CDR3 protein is CATSRVGVGHEQYF. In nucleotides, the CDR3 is TGTGCCACCAGCAGAGTAGGGGTAGGCCACGAGCAGTACTTC.

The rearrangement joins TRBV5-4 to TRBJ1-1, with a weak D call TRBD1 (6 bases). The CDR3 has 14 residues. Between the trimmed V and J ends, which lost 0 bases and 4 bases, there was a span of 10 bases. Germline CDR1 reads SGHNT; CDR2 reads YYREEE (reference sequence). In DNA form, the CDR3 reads TGTGCCAGCAGCTTGGACAGGGCTGCCACTGAAGCTTTCTTT. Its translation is CASSLDRAATEAFF.

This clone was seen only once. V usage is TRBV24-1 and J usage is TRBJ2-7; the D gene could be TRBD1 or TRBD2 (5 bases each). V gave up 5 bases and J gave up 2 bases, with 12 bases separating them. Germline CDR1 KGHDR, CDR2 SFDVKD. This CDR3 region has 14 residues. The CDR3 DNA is TGTGCCACCAGTGCGGGACCCCACACCTACGAGCAGTACTTC. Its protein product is CATSAGPHTYEQYF.

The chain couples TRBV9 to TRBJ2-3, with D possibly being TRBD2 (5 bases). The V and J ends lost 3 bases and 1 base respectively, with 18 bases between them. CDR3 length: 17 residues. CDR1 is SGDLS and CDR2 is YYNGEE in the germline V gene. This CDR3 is CASSGGPGSRRTDTQYF. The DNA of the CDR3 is TGTGCCAGCAGCGGAGGACCGGGATCACGGCGCACAGATACGCAGTATTTT.

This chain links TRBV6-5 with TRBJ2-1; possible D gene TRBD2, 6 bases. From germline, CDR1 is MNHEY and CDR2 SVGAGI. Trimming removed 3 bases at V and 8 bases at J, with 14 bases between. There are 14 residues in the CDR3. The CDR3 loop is CASSYGLSGDEQFF. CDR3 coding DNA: TGTGCCAGCAGTTATGGACTTAGCGGCGATGAGCAGTTCTTC.

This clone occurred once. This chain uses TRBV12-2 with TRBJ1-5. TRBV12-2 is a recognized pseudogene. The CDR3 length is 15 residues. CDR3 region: CASRLQARGNQPQHF. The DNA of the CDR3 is TGTGCAAGTCGCTTACAGGCAAGGGGCAATCAGCCCCAGCATTTT.

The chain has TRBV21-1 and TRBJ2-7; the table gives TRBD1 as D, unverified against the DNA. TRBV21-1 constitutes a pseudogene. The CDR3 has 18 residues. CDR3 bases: TGTGCCAGCAGCAATGAAGCTTTATGGGACAGGGGGCAATACGAGCAGTACTTC. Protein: CASSNEALWDRGQYEQYF.

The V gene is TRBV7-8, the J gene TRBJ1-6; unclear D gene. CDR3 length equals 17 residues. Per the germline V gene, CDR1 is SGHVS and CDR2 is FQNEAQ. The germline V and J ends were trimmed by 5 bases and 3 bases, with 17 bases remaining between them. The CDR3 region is CASSPSGRADYNSPLHF. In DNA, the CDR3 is TGTGCCAGCAGCCCGAGTGGTCGGGCAGACTATAATTCACCCCTCCACTTT.

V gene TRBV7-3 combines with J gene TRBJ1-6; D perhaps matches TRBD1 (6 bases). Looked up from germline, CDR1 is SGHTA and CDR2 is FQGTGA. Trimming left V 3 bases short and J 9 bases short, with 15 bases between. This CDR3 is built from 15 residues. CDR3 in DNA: TGTGCCAGCAGCTTGGGGGGGCCCGAGGGTTCACCCCTCCACTTT. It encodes CASSLGGPEGSPLHF. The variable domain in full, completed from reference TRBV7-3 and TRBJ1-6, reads GAGVSQTPSNKVTEKGKYVELRCDPISGHTALYWYRQSLGQGPEFLIYFQGTGAADDSGLPNDRFFAVRPEGSVSTLKIQRTERGDSAVYLCASSLGGPEGSPLHFGNGTRLTVT.

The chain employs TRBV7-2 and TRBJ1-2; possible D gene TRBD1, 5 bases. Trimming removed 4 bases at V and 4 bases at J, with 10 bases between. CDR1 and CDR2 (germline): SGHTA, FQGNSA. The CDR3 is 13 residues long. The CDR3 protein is CASSSIGGYGYTF. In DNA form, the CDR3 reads TGTGCCAGCAGCTCCATCGGGGGCTATGGCTACACCTTC. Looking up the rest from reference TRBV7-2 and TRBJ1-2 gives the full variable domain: GAGVSQSPSNKVTEKGKDVELRCDPISGHTALYWYRQSLGQGLEFLIYFQGNSAPDKSGLPSDRFSAERTGGSVSTLTIQRTQQEDSAVYLCASSSIGGYGYTFGSGTRLTVV.

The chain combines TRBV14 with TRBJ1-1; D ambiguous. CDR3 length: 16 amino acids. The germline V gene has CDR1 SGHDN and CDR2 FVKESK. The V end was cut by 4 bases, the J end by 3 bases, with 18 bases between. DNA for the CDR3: TGTGCCAGCAGCCCCCATACGTGGGGTGGAGACACTGAAGCTTTCTTT. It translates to CASSPHTWGGDTEAFF.

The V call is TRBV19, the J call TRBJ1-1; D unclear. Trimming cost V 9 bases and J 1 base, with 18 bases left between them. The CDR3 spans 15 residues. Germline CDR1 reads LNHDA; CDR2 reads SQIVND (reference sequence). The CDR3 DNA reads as TGTGCCAGCACGGACTTTGGGCATGAGAACACTGAAGCTTTCTTT. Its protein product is CASTDFGHENTEAFF.

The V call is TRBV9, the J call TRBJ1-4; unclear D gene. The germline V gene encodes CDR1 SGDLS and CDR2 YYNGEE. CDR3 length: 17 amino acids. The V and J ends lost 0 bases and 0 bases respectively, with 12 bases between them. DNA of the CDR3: TGTGCCAGCAGCGTAGCCGCCGATTTTGCAACTAATGAAAAACTGTTTTTT. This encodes CASSVAADFATNEKLFF.